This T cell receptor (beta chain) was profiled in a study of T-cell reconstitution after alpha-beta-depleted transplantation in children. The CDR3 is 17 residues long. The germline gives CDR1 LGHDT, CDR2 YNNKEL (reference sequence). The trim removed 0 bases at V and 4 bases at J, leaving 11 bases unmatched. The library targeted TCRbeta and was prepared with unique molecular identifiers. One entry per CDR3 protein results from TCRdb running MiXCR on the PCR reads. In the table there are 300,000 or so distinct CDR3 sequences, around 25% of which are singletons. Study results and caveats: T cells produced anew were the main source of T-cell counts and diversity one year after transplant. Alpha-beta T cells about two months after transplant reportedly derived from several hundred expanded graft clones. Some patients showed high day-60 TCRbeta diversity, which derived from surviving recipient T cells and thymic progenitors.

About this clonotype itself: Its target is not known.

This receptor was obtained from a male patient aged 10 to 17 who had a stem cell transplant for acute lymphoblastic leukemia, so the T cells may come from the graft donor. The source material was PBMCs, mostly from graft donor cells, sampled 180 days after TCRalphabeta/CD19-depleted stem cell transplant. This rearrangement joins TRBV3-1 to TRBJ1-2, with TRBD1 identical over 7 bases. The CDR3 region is CASSQDPPDRAVYGYTF. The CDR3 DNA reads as TGTGCCAGCAGCCAAGACCCTCCAGACAGGGCGGTCTATGGCTACACCTTC.